The T cell receptor beta chain under discussion was sequenced for a study of CD8+ T cells in alopecia areata. Reverse transcription of extracted RNA yielded cDNA, which provided the sequencing template. Sequenced by immunoSEQ multiplex PCR; TCRdb stores in-frame clones only, minus some. The table includes 60,000 to 70,000 clones, around half detected once. Germline V gives CDR1 GTSNPN, CDR2 SVGIG (reference sequence). The CDR3 spans 11 residues. The gene calls are TRBV30 and TRBJ2-5, with D possibly matching TRBD2 (6 bases). TRBJ2-7 matches the DNA end more closely, so the J call is doubtful. The sequencing used CD8+ T cells sorted from blood, collected at week 0. This TCR came from a human donor with alopecia areata. CDR3 bases: TGTGCCCAGGACTATCACTACGAGCAGTACTTC. Translating it yields CAQDYHYEQYF.